The text below deals with one TCR beta chain. What it binds is not known. This record comes from a study of T cell repertoires in cytomegalovirus infection. The overall study: HLA-B-restricted CMV epitopes that are well studied were used alongside recently identified HLA-C-restricted ones. Evidence of both CMV infection and a matching HLA type came from public TCR beta signatures.

The germline V and J ends were trimmed by 4 bases and 4 bases, with 7 bases remaining between them. The germline CDR1 and CDR2 sequences are SGHTA and FQGNSA. The CDR3 length is 12 residues. Whole-study findings and limits: The ex vivo response showed dominance by HLA-C-restricted CMV-specific TCR beta clonotypes. Cumulative frequency of public TCR beta families picked out carriers of CMV plus the relevant HLA.

From the reads, TCRdb called clonotypes with MiXCR, one entry per CDR3 protein. The data show around 500,000 distinct CDR3 sequences, with about two fifths seen just once and approximately 40% held by the top ten. The source is a human donor in good health (CMV status not recorded). Some clones in this sample may be carry-over from other donors' samples. The chain employs TRBV7-2 and TRBJ2-5; D not certain. Source: cultured PBMCs, taken from culture after CMV antigen stimulation. The chain's CDR3 is CASSSMGETQYF. DNA of the CDR3: TGTGCCAGCAGCTCTATGGGAGAGACCCAGTACTTC.